This TCR beta chain was recorded in a study of spatial heterogeneity in lung cancer. Looking at the study overall: The roughly 66 donors had untreated early-stage non-small cell lung cancer. Every unique TCR and UMI combination, on average, appeared more than ten times in raw reads. Study findings and constraints: TCRs found ubiquitously expanded in tumor appeared in blood more at resection than at follow-up.

On this clonotype: Its antigen remains unidentified.

Time point noted: blood at routine non-recurrence follow-up after resection. Unsorted whole RNA from tumor, nontumor lung or frozen PBMC underwent sequencing. MiXCR, run by TCRdb on the 5' RACE reads, gives a single entry per CDR3 protein. The repertoire consists of around 110,000 distinct CDR3 sequences, with 12% occurring once and the leading ten covering 16%. This sequence was found in a male donor with early-stage non-small cell lung cancer. The sequencing here drew on PBMCs, taken at follow-up.

The CDR3 here is CAISESLGGPYEQYF. CDR3 sequence (DNA): TGTGCCATCAGTGAATCTCTAGGCGGCCCCTACGAGCAGTACTTC. The rearrangement links TRBV10-3 to TRBJ2-7; D call uncertain. Germline CDR1 is ENHRY and CDR2 is SYGVKD. Trimming shortened V by 3 bases and J by 2 bases, and 14 bases separated the two germline ends. The CDR3 totals 15 residues.